Presented here are 21 T cell receptor beta chains from one specimen sequenced in a study of blood T cell repertoires in COVID-19. Here immunoSEQ multiplex PCR was the method, and the copy in TCRdb shows in-frame clones only, minus some. The profile covers 60,000 to 90,000 clones, with less than 90% appearing a single time and 18% taken by the ten largest. The specimen was peripheral blood. These receptors were taken from a human donor in a cohort sampled during active COVID-19.

V is TRBV3-1 (or the pseudogene TRBV3-2) and J is TRBJ2-3, with D uncertain. The CDR3 runs 13 residues. Trimming removed 1 base at V and 8 bases at J, with 10 bases between. Germline V gene sequence: CDR1 LGHDT, CDR2 YNNKEL (reference sequence). The CDR3 sequence is CASSQGQSLTQYF. In DNA form, the CDR3 reads TGTGCCAGCAGCCAAGGACAATCCCTTACGCAGTATTTT.

The chain employs TRBV4-2 and TRBJ2-3, with a possible D match to TRBD2 (7 bases). From germline, CDR1 is LGHNA and CDR2 YNFKEQ. Trimming left V 4 bases short and J 7 bases short, with 18 bases between. The CDR3 is made up of 15 amino acids. CDR3 coding DNA: TGTGCCAGCAGCCTTAAAGGGGGGGAAGGACATACGCAGTATTTT. This codes for CASSLKGGEGHTQYF.

The rearrangement uses TRBV28 and TRBJ1-1, with 7 bases fitting TRBD1. This CDR3 is built from 13 residues. The J segment lost 9 bases and the V segment lost 10 bases, leaving 14 bases of the junction unmatched. Germline V gene sequence: CDR1 MDHEN, CDR2 SYDVKM. CDR3 loop: CATQWTGGSQAFF. In DNA, the CDR3 is TGTGCCACCCAGTGGACAGGAGGATCTCAAGCTTTCTTT.

V and J are TRBV7-9 and TRBJ2-3; maybe TRBD2 (6 bases). V was shortened by 2 bases and J by 0 bases, with 12 bases between the two germline ends. This CDR3 region has 16 residues. From germline, CDR1 is SEHNR and CDR2 FQNEAQ (reference sequence). The CDR3 sequence is CASSLSRGTSTDTQYF. CDR3 DNA sequence: TGTGCCAGCAGCTTATCCCGGGGGACGAGCACAGATACGCAGTATTTT.

This clone has just a few counts. This rearrangement joins TRBV5-4 to TRBJ2-7, with D maybe TRBD2 (6 bases). V was clipped by 4 bases and J by 3 bases, with 17 bases between them. This CDR3 spans 15 amino acids. Germline CDR1 is SGHNT and CDR2 is YYREEE (reference sequence). The CDR3 is CASSVGTREFYEQYF. The CDR3 DNA reads TGTGCCAGCAGCGTCGGGACTCGCGAATTCTACGAGCAGTACTTC.

The genes are TRBV2 and TRBJ1-2; D might be TRBD1 (5 bases). The CDR3 sequence is 12 residues long. The germline V and J ends were trimmed by 6 bases and 10 bases, with 15 bases remaining between them. Germline CDR1 is SNHLY and CDR2 is FYNNEI. This CDR3 reads CASRVTPGDYTF. The CDR3 DNA is TGTGCCAGCAGGGTCACTCCGGGGGACTACACCTTC.

The chain is built from TRBV6-5 and TRBJ1-2, with D uncertain. The V end lost 6 bases, the J end lost 2 bases, and 13 bases lay between the germline ends. The CDR3 totals 14 residues. From germline, CDR1 is MNHEY and CDR2 SVGAGI. For the CDR3, the DNA is TGTGCCAGCAGCACAGTACAGAGCAACTATGGCTACACCTTC. Translating it yields CASSTVQSNYGYTF.

V usage is TRBV2 and J usage is TRBJ1-2; possibly TRBD1 for D (6 bases). V was trimmed by 11 bases and J by 5 bases, leaving 18 bases between them. The CDR3 totals 13 residues. From germline, CDR1 is SNHLY and CDR2 FYNNEI. The CDR3 loop reads CAGNDRRTYGYTF. The DNA of the CDR3 is TGTGCCGGGAACGACAGGAGGACGTATGGCTACACCTTC. Full variable domain (outside the CDR3, taken from reference TRBV2 and TRBJ1-2): EPEVTQTPSHQVTQMGQEVILRCVPISNHLYFYWYRQILGQKVEFLVSFYNNEISEKSEIFDDQFSVERPDGSNFTLKIRSTKLEDSAMYFCAGNDRRTYGYTFGSGTRLTVV.

This chain connects TRBV6-5 to TRBJ2-7; the match to TRBD1 covers 8 bases. This CDR3 contains 15 residues. J was trimmed by 0 bases and V by 6 bases; bases with no gene match: 7. Germline V lookup: CDR1 MNHEY, CDR2 SVGAGI. The CDR3 loop reads CASSPPGQGSYEQYF. In DNA, the CDR3 is TGTGCCAGCAGCCCCCCAGGACAGGGCTCCTACGAGCAGTACTTC.

The V call is TRBV5-1, the J call TRBJ2-2; perhaps TRBD1 as D (5 bases). The CDR3 length is 15 residues. V shed 4 bases and J shed 2 bases, with 12 bases lying between them. Per the germline V gene, CDR1 is SGHRS and CDR2 is YFSETQ. The CDR3 protein is CASSPTATNTGELFF. CDR3 nucleotide sequence: TGCGCCAGCAGCCCGACAGCGACCAACACCGGGGAGCTGTTTTTT.

This clone was recorded only once. V usage is TRBV10-3 and J usage is TRBJ2-2; TRBD2 is a possible D gene (6 bases). This CDR3 spans 15 amino acids. V lost 7 bases, J lost 2 bases, and 14 bases lay in between. Germline CDR1 ENHRY, CDR2 SYGVKD. CDR3 sequence (DNA): TGTGCCATCACCCCGGGACTGGCAAACACCGGGGAGCTGTTTTTT. It is translated as CAITPGLANTGELFF.

DNA of the CDR3: TGTGCCAGTAGTAACCCGGGGAACTATGGCTACACCTTC. It translates to CASSNPGNYGYTF. J is TRBJ1-2 and V is TRBV19; D remains ambiguous. The V end was cut by 4 bases, the J end by 2 bases, with 8 bases between. The CDR3 spans 13 residues. Germline CDR1 LNHDA, CDR2 SQIVND (reference sequence).

This chain's CDR3 is CASSSGLAGGLNTGELFF. The DNA for the CDR3 is TGCGCCAGCAGCTCGGGACTAGCGGGAGGGCTGAACACCGGGGAGCTGTTTTTT. V is TRBV5-1 and J is TRBJ2-2, with TRBD2 identical over 16 bases. Germline CDR1 reads SGHRS; CDR2 reads YFSETQ. CDR3 length: 18 amino acids. Losses at the gene ends were 3 bases for V and 1 base for J; bases not matched to a gene: 3.

The chain carries TRBV7-8 and TRBJ2-1, with TRBD1 matching 10 bases. Per germline, CDR1 SGHVS and CDR2 FQNEAQ. V was pared by 2 bases and J by 0 bases, with 4 bases of the junction left unmatched. The CDR3 loop spans 17 amino acids. CDR3 in DNA: TGTGCCAGCAGCTTATTGGACAGGGGGTTCTCCTACAATGAGCAGTTCTTC. It translates to CASSLLDRGFSYNEQFF.

The chain uses TRBV2 and TRBJ2-1; 10 bases fit TRBD2. V was clipped by 6 bases and J by 1 base; unmatched bases: 6. Germline CDR1 is SNHLY and CDR2 is FYNNEI. The CDR3 sequence is 16 residues long. The DNA of the CDR3 is TGTGCCAGCAGCCCCCTAGCGGGAGAGTCCTACAATGAGCAGTTCTTC. Translated, it gives CASSPLAGESYNEQFF.

This chain links TRBV5-1 with TRBJ2-2, with 7 bases lining up with TRBD1. The CDR3 spans 15 residues. The germline V gene encodes CDR1 SGHRS and CDR2 YFSETQ. The trim removed 1 base at V and 1 base at J, leaving 1 base unmatched. Here the CDR3 reads CASSLQGVNTGELFF. DNA for the CDR3: TGCGCCAGCAGCTTGCAGGGGGTGAACACCGGGGAGCTGTTTTTT.

The V and J genes are TRBV10-1 and TRBJ2-3, with D maybe TRBD2 (6 bases). Trimming stripped 2 bases from V and 4 bases from J, with 19 bases between. The CDR3 loop spans 17 amino acids. CDR1 WNHNN and CDR2 SYGVQD come from the germline V gene (reference sequence). CDR3 nucleotide sequence: TGCGCCAGCAGTGAGGAACGGGAGTTTACCGGTGCAGATACGCAGTATTTT. As protein: CASSEEREFTGADTQYF.

CDR3 DNA sequence: TGTGCCAGCAGCGACAACAGGGCCCCAACCGGGGAGCTGTTTTTT. It specifies CASSDNRAPTGELFF. The J gene is TRBJ2-2, the V gene TRBV11-1; D is possibly TRBD1 (6 bases). The germline CDR1 and CDR2 sequences are SGHAT and FQDESV (reference sequence). V lost 5 bases and J lost 5, with 15 bases in between. This CDR3 spans 15 amino acids.

The J gene is TRBJ2-7, the V gene TRBV12-5, with TRBD1 matching 7 bases. Losses at the gene ends were 4 bases for V and 1 base for J; bases not matched to a gene: 7. Germline CDR1 LGHNT, CDR2 FRNRAP. This CDR3 is 15 amino acids long. The CDR3 DNA reads as TGTGCTAGTGGTTATACTCGGGACAGATCCTACGAGCAGTACTTC. Translating gives CASGYTRDRSYEQYF.

The chain combines TRBV7-2 with TRBJ2-3; TRBD1 is a possible D gene (5 bases). This CDR3 has 14 residues. Trimming took off 4 bases at V and 2 bases at J, with 10 bases between the two ends. Germline CDR1 reads SGHTA; CDR2 reads FQGNSA. As DNA, the CDR3 is TGTGCCAGCAGCTCGGACACCTTCACAGATACGCAGTATTTT. Protein product: CASSSDTFTDTQYF.

V is TRBV9 and J is TRBJ1-2; no reliable D call. Trimming stripped 4 bases from V and 4 bases from J, with 8 bases between. Germline V gene lookup returns CDR1 SGDLS and CDR2 YYNGEE. CDR3 length: 12 amino acids. CDR3 DNA sequence: TGTGCCAGCAGCCTGCGGGCCTATGGCTACACCTTC. Its translation: CASSLRAYGYTF.